This TCR beta chain was sequenced in a study of blood T cell repertoires in COVID-19. Study as a whole: Acute and convalescent COVID-19 specimens originated in the United States, Italy and Spain. PBMCs, B-cell-depleted T cells, or T cells were the source of the cDNA or gDNA that made up the material.

Authors' methods: By means of reference gene primer amplification, nucleated cell counts were estimated. Some clones are missing from TCRdb's copy, which holds only in-frame ones; the method was immunoSEQ multiplex PCR. V, J and clone size are taken as reported in that table, and D and trimming were inferred from the DNA itself. The sample holds over 150,000 clones; approximately 73% are singletons and the top ten take about 3.8%. The CDR3 is made up of 16 amino acids. Trimming took 7 bases from V and 8 from J; bases not matched to a gene: 14. Germline CDR1 reads LNHDA; CDR2 reads SQIVND (reference sequence).

This TCR came from a woman over 75 with acute or convalescent COVID-19. The chain has TRBV19 and TRBJ1-2, with 12 nucleotides matching TRBD1. The sequenced material came from peripheral blood. Here the CDR3 reads CASNPGTGGVRTGYTF. For the CDR3, the DNA is TGTGCCAGTAATCCTGGGACAGGGGGCGTGCGTACAGGCTACACCTTC.